This T cell receptor beta chain derives from a study of vaccination and CD4 T cells after COVID-19. With 3 bases removed from V and 2 bases from J, the gap between germline ends came to 16 bases. This CDR3 is 16 amino acids long. In germline, CDR1 is SNHLY, CDR2 FYNNEI. Scientists ran DNA taken from cultured CD4+ T cells through the Oncomine TCR Beta short-read assay for sequencing. One entry per CDR3 protein, called by TCRdb with MiXCR from the PCR reads. The sample yields 7,000 to 9,500 distinct CDR3 sequences, around 55% seen once. Details on this clonotype: Antigen specificity is unknown.

Described treatment: approximately nine-day PBMC culture with coronavirus spike peptide pools or control peptides (ViraFEST assay). Using peptide pools, antigen-specific T cells were expanded in ViraFEST before TCRs were sequenced. The source of this sequence is a human donor who had recovered from COVID-19. The V call is TRBV2, the J call TRBJ2-5, with D possibly being TRBD1 (6 bases). Sequencing input: CD4+ T cells from blood, cultured in vitro. The CDR3 reads CASSEIRLRGQETQYF. The CDR3 DNA follows: TGTGCCAGCAGTGAGATCAGGCTAAGGGGGCAAGAGACCCAGTACTTC.